Given below is one T cell receptor (beta chain) in context. Trimming took 0 bases from V and 1 from J, leaving 13 bases between them. Germline V gene data show CDR1 as DFQATT and CDR2 as SNEGSKA (reference sequence). CDR3 length: 16 amino acids. Naive CD4+ cells had CD25+ Tregs removed. TCRdb itself ran the 5' RACE reads through MiXCR, one entry per CDR3 protein. This sample has approximately 23,000 distinct CDR3 sequences, with more than 30% found just once. V usage is TRBV20-1 and J usage is TRBJ1-5; D possibly corresponds to TRBD1 (5 bases). The sample consisted of tumor-infiltrating naive CD4+ T cells sorted from the breast tumor. Subset described: naive CD4+ T cells, CD4+CD45RA+CD25-. The sequence came from a female donor with breast cancer. CDR3 amino acids: CSARDPTRQSNQPQHF. As DNA, the CDR3 is TGCAGTGCTAGAGATCCCACCAGACAGAGCAATCAGCCCCAGCATTTT.